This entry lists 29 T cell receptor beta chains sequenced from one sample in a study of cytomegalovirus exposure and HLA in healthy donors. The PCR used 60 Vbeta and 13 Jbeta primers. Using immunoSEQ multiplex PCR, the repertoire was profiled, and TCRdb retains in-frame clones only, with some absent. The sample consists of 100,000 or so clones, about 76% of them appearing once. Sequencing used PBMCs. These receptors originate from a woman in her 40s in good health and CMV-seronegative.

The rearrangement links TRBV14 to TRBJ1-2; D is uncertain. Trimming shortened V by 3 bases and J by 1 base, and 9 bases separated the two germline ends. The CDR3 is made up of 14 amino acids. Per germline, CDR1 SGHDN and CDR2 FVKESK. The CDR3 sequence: CASSQVGNNYGYTF. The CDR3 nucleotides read TGTGCCAGCAGCCAGGTCGGGAATAACTATGGCTACACCTTC.

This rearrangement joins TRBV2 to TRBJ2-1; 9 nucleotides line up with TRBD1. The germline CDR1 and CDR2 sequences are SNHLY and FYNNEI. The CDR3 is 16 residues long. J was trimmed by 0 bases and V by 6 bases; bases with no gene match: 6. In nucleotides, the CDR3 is TGTGCCAGCAGGGGTGGACAGGGGAGCTCCTACAATGAGCAGTTCTTC. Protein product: CASRGGQGSSYNEQFF.

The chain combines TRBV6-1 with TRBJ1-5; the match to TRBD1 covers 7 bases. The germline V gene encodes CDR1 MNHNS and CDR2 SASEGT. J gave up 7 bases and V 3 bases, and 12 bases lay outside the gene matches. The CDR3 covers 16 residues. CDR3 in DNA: TGTGCCAGCAGTGAGTCTCGACAGGGACGGTTCCAGCCCCAGCATTTT. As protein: CASSESRQGRFQPQHF.

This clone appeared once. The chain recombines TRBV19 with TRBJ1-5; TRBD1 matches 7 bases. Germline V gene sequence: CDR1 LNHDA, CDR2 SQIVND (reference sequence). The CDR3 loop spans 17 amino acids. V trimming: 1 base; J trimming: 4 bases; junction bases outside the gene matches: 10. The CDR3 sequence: CASSIVGGQVGNQPQHF. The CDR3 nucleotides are TGTGCCAGTAGTATAGTCGGAGGACAGGTAGGGAATCAGCCCCAGCATTTT.

This chain's CDR3 is CASTPRPTGIYEQYF. Here the CDR3 DNA reads TGTGCCAGCACCCCAAGACCGACAGGGATCTACGAGCAGTACTTC. The J gene is TRBJ2-7, the V gene TRBV6-5, with 7 bases identical to TRBD1. CDR1 is MNHEY and CDR2 is SVGAGI in the germline V gene. This CDR3 has 15 residues. The V gene end was trimmed by 7 bases and the J gene end by 3 bases; junction bases not matched to a gene: 12.

The CDR3: CASSLGGTGNTEAFF. CDR3 sequence (DNA): TGTGCCAGCAGCTTAGGGGGGACGGGGAACACTGAAGCTTTCTTT. The chain couples TRBV7-3 to TRBJ1-1; a weak D match, TRBD1 (5 bases). CDR3 length: 15 amino acids. Germline CDR1 and CDR2: SGHTA and FQGTGA. V lost 2 bases and J 1 base, leaving 11 bases between the germline ends.

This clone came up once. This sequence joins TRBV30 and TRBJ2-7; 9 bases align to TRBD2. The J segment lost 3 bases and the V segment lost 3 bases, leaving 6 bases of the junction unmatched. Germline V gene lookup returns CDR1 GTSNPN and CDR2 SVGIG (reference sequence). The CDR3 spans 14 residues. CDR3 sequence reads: CAWRRTSAYYEQYF. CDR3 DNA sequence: TGTGCCTGGAGGAGGACTAGCGCTTACTACGAGCAGTACTTC. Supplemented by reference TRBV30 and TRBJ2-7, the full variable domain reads SQTIHQWPATLVQPVGSPLSLECTVEGTSNPNLYWYRQAAGRGLQLLFYSVGIGQISSEVPQNLSASRPQDRQFILSSKKLLLSDSGFYLCAWRRTSAYYEQYFGPGTRLTVT.

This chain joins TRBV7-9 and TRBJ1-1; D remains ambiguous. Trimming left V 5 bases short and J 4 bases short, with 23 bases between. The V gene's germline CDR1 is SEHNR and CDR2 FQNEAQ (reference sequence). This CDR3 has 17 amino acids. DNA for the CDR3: TGTGCCAGCAGCCCACCCGACGTGATGGTTGGCGGCACTGAAGCTTTCTTT. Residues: CASSPPDVMVGGTEAFF.

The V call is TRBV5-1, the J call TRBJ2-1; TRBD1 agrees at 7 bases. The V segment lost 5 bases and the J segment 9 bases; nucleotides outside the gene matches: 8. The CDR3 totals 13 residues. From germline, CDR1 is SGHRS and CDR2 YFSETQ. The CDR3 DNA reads TGCGCCAGCAGTTCCGTACAGGGGTCTGAGCAGTTCTTC. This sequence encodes CASSSVQGSEQFF. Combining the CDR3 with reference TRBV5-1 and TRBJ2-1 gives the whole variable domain KAGVTQTPRYLIKTRGQQVTLSCSPISGHRSVSWYQQTPGQGLQFLFEYFSETQRNKGNFPGRFSGRQFSNSRSEMNVSTLELGDSALYLCASSSVQGSEQFFGPGTRLTVL.

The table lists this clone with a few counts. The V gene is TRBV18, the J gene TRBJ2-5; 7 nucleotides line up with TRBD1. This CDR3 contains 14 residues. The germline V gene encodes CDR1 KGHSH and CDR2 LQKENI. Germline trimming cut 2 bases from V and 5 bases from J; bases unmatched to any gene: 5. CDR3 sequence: CASSPGTVRETQYF. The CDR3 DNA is TGTGCCAGCTCACCAGGGACAGTCCGCGAGACCCAGTACTTC.

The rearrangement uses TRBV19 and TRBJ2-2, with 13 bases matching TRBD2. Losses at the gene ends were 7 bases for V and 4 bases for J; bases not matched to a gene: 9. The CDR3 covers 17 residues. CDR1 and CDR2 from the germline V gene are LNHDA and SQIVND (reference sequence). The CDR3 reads CASNGQRTSGGTGELFF. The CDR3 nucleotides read TGTGCCAGTAATGGGCAGAGGACTAGCGGGGGCACCGGGGAGCTGTTTTTT.

CDR3 sequence reads: CASCRENTGELFF. The CDR3 DNA reads as TGTGCCAGCTGTAGAGAGAACACCGGGGAGCTGTTTTTT. The chain couples TRBV19 to TRBJ2-2; D gene unclear. The CDR3 spans 13 residues. The germline V gene has CDR1 LNHDA and CDR2 SQIVND (reference sequence). The ends were cut back, 9 bases at V and 1 base at J, with 9 bases in the middle.

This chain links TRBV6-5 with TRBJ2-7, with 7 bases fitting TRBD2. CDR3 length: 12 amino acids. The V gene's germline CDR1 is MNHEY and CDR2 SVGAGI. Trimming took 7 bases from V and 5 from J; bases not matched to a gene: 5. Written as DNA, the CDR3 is TGTGCCAGCAAGGGAGGGGTACACGAGCAGTACTTC. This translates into CASKGGVHEQYF.

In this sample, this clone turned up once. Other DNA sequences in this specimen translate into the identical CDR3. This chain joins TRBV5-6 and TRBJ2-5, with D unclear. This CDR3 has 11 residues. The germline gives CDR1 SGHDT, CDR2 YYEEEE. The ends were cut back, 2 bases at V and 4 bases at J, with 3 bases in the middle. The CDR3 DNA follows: TGTGCCAGCAGCTTTAGAGAGACCCAGTACTTC. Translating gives CASSFRETQYF.

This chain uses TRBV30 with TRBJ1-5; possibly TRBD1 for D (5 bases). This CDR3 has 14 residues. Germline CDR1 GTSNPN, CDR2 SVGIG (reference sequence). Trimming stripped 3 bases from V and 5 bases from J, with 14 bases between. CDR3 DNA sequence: TGTGCCTGGAGCGGGGGGAACGGTCATCAGCCCCAGCATTTT. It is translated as CAWSGGNGHQPQHF.

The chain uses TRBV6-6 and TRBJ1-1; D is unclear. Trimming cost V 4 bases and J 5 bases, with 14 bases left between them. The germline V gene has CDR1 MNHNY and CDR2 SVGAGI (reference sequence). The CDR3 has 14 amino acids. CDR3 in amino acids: CASSSQTKVTEAFF. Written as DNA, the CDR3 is TGTGCCAGCAGTTCCCAGACAAAAGTGACTGAAGCTTTCTTT.

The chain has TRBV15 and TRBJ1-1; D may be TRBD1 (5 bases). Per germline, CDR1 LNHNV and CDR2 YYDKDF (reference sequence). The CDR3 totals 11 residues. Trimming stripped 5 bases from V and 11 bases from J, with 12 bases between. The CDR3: CATSSSGLAFF. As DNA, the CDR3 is TGTGCCACCAGCTCGTCAGGGTTGGCTTTCTTT.

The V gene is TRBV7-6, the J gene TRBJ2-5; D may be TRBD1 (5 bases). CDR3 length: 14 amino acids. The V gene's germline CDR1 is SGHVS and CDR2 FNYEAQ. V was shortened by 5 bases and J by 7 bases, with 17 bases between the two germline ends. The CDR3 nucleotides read TGTGCCAGCAGCCTTAGCAACTGGCAGGGGACCCAGTACTTC. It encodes CASSLSNWQGTQYF.

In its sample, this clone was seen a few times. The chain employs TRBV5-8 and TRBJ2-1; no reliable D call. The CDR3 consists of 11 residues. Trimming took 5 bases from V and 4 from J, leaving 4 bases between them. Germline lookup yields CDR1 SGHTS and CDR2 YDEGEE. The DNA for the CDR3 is TGTGCCAGCAGTTATTACAATGAGCAGTTCTTC. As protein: CASSYYNEQFF. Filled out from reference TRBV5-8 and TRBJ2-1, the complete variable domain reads EAGVTQSPTHLIKTRGQQATLRCSPISGHTSVYWYQQALGLGLQFLLWYDEGEERNRGNFPPRFSGRQFPNYSSELNVNALELEDSALYLCASSYYNEQFFGPGTRLTVL.

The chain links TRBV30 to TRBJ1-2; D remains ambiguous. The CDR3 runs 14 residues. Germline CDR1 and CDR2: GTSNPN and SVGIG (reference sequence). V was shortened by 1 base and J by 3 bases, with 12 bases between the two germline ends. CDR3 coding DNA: TGTGCCTGGAGTGGAACCGGGTCCTACTATGGCTACACCTTC. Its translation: CAWSGTGSYYGYTF.

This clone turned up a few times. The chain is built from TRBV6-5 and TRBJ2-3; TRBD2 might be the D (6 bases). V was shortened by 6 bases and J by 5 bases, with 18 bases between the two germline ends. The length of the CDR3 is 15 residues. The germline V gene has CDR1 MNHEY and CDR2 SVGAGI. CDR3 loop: CASSPGLLIGDTQYF. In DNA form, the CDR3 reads TGTGCCAGCAGCCCGGGACTCCTCATTGGAGATACGCAGTATTTT.

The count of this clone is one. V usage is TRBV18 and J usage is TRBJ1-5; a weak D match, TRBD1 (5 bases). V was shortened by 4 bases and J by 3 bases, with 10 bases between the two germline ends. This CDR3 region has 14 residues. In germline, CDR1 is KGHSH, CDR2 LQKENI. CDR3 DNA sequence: TGTGCCAGCTCACGAGCAGGGCCCAATCAGCCCCAGCATTTT. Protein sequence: CASSRAGPNQPQHF.

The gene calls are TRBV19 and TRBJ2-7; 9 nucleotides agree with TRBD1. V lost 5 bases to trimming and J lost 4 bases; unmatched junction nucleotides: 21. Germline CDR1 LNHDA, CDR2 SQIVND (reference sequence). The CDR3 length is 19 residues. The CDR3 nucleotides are TGTGCCAGTAGTCTTATGCCCGGACGGGGACAGGGTAACAAGTACGAGCAGTACTTC. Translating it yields CASSLMPGRGQGNKYEQYF.

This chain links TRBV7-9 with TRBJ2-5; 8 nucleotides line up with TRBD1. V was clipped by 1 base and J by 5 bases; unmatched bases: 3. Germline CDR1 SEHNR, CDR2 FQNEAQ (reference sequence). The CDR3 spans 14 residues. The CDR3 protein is CASSLGTGRETQYF. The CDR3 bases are TGTGCCAGCAGCTTAGGGACAGGGCGTGAGACCCAGTACTTC.

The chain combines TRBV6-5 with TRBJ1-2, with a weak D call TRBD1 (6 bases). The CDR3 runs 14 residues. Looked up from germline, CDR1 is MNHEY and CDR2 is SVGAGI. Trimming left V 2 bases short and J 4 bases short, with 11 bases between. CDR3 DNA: TGTGCCAGCAGTTACGGGGGCGCGGGCTATGGCTACACCTTC. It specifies CASSYGGAGYGYTF.

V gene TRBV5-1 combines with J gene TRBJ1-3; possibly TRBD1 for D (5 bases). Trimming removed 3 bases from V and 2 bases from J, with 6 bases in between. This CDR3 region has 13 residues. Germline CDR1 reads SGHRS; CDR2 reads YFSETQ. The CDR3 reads CASSSTAGNTIYF. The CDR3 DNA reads TGCGCCAGCAGCTCGACAGCTGGAAACACCATATATTTT.

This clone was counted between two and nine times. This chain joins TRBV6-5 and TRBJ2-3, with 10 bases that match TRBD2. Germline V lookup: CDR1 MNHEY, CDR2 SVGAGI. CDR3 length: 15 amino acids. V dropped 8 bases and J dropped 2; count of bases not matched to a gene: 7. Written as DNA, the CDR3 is TGTGCCAGCCGTAGCGGGGGGCGGTACACAGATACGCAGTATTTT. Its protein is CASRSGGRYTDTQYF.

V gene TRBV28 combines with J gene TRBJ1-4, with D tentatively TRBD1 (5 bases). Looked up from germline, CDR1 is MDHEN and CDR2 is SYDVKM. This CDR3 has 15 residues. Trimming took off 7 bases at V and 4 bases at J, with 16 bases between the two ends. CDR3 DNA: TGTGCCAGCAAGGGGTTTCTCACCCGTAATGAAAAACTGTTTTTT. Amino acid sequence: CASKGFLTRNEKLFF. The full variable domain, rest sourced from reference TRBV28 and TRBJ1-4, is DVKVTQSSRYLVKRTGEKVFLECVQDMDHENMFWYRQDPGLGLRLIYFSYDVKMKEKGDIPEGYSVSREKKERFSLILESASTNQTSMYLCASKGFLTRNEKLFFGSGTQLSVL.

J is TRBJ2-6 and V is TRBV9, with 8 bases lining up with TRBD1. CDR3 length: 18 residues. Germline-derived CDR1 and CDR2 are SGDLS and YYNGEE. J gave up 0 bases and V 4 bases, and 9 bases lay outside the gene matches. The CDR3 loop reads CASSPGQGFYSGANVLTF. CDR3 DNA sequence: TGTGCCAGCAGCCCTGGACAGGGATTTTACTCTGGGGCCAACGTCCTGACTTTC. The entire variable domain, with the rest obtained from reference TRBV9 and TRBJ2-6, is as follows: DSGVTQTPKHLITATGQRVTLRCSPRSGDLSVYWYQQSLDQGLQFLIQYYNGEERAKGNILERFSAQQFPDLHSELNLSSLELGDSALYFCASSPGQGFYSGANVLTFGAGSRLTVL.